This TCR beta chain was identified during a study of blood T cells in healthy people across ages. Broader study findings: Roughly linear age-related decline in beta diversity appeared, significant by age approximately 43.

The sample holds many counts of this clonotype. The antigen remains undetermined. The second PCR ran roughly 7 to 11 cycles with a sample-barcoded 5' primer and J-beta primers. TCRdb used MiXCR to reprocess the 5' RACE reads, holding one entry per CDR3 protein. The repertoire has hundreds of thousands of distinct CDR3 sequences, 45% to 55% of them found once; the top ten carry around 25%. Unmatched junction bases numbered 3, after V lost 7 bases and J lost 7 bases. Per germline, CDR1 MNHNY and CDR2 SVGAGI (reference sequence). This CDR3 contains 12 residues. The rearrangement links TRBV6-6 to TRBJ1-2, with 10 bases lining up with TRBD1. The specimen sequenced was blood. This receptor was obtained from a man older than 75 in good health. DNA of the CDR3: TGTGCCAGCACTCGGGACAGGGGTGGCTACACCTTC. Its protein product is CASTRDRGGYTF.